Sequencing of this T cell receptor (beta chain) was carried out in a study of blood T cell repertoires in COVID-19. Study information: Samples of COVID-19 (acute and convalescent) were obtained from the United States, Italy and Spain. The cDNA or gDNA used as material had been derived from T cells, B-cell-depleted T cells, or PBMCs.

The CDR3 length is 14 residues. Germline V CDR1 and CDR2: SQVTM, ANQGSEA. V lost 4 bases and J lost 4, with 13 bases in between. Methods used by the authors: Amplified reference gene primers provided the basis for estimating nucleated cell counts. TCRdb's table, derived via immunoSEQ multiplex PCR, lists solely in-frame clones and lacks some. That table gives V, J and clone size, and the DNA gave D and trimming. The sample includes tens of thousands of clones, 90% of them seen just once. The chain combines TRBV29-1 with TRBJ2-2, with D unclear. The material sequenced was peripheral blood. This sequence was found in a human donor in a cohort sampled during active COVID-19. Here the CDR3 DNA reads TGCAGCGTTGTTGGGCACCCGAGCACCGGGGAGCTGTTTTTT. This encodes CSVVGHPSTGELFF.